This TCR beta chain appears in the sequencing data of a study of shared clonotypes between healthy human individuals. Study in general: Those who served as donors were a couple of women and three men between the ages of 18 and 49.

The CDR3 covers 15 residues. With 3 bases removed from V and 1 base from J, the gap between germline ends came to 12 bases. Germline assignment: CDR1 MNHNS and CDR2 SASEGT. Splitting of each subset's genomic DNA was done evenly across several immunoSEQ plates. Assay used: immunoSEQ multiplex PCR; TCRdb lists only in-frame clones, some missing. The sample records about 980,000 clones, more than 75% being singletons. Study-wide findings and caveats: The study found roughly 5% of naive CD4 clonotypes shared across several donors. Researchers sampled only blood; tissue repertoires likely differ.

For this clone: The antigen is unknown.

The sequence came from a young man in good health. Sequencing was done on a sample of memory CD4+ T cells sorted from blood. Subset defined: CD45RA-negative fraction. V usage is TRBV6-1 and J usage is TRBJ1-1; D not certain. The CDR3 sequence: CASSDWRFRNTEAFF. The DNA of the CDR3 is TGTGCCAGCAGTGATTGGCGATTTAGGAACACTGAAGCTTTCTTT.